The entry below describes one T cell receptor beta chain. Its antigen specificity is not known. No base-level quality is on record; no much larger clone is a single base apart. The germline V gene specifies KGHSH as CDR1 and LQKENI as CDR2. After removal of 0 bases from V and 3 bases from J, the junction retains 6 bases not matched to a gene. The CDR3 starts with the cysteine, ends with the phenylalanine, and has 17 residues. Only the CDR3 region is kept as DNA, spanning 51 bases read in frame from base 1. The sample originates from a study of blood T cell repertoires in COVID-19 (dated by TCRdb to about 2020). Regarding the research as a whole: Samples covering the acute and convalescent phases of COVID-19 were provided by collaborators in the United States, Italy and Spain. The prospective study material was composed of cDNA or gDNA derived from T cells, B-cell-depleted T cells, or PBMCs. The dataset comprised deeply sampled blood TCRbeta repertoires from subjects exposed to, actively infected with, or recovered from COVID-19. The repertoires were released in a freely available public database meant as a resource for research on the immune response to SARS-CoV-2. Samples came from the ongoing ImmuneRACE study (first 160 participants) plus 1,254 subjects from 6 global collaborators. Nearly every sample came with metadata listing a de-identified subject ID, COVID-19 status, age in years and sex. Where available, HLA class I and class II types were taken from metadata supplied by the sample provider and were not determined by assay-based typing.

TCRbeta CDR3 regions were amplified from genomic DNA by means of the immunoSEQ Assay, a bias-controlled multiplex PCR. For the original study's pipeline: The number of nucleated cells in each sample was estimated by amplification of reference gene primers within the assay. Sequence reads were collapsed and filtered to measure the absolute abundance of every unique TCRbeta CDR3 rearrangement. For each sample, productive Simpson clonality was calculated by taking the square root of Simpson's diversity index across productive rearrangements. The table comes from immuneACCESS by way of TCRdb, which keeps in-frame sequences with V and J called. Part of the clones is missing from these tables; in studies checked, under half for an unresolved V gene and the rest for unknown reasons. V and J calls and clone size follow that table, whereas D and trimming were derived from the DNA. In this sample the table shows 250,000 to 350,000 clones, around four fifths of which occur a single time. The top ten clones comprise around 4.2% of the sample.

General study outcomes and caveats: Clinical and demographic metadata were provided uncurated, with the amount varying by source and participant.

The collaborating institutions used their own protocols to collect whole blood in K2EDTA tubes. Collaborator samples were shipped for TCRbeta analysis as frozen whole blood, isolated PBMCs, or DNA extracted from either sample type. The receptor chain draws on TRBV18 and TRBJ2-1; a stretch of 9 junction bases matches TRBD2. The TCR originated in a woman aged 45 to 65 with active or convalescent COVID-19. Source material: peripheral blood. The CDR3 protein: CASSPPPASGVYNEQFF. The nucleotide sequence is TGTGCCAGCTCACCACCTCCGGCTAGCGGGGTCTACAATGAGCAGTTCTTC.